One T cell receptor beta chain is described in this entry. This receptor's antigen is unknown. Within one base of it there is no much larger clone, and no base qualities were kept. Additional DNA sequences in this sample encode the identical CDR3. Libraries came from the immunoSEQ multiplex PCR assay. For the multiplex PCR, a mixture combining 60 forward primers for TCR Vbeta segments and 13 reverse primers for TCR Jbeta segments was used. Amplification of the CDR3 region of rearranged TCR beta genes was performed with a multiplex PCR assay on genomic DNA. The amplified TCR beta libraries were sequenced on the Illumina HiSeq System as 87-base-pair reads. The original methods were these. A later analysis counted about 82 million unique TCR beta chains across the 650 to 800 repertoires, and about 10 million of these chains were shared by at least two donors. To remove PCR and sequencing errors, raw reads were error-corrected and collapsed into unique sequences using a nearest-neighbor algorithm that merged closely related sequences. V, D and J gene segments were assigned by aligning CDR3 sequences to IMGT reference sequences. For a sequence to be retained, a match of at least six nucleotides was required to both a V gene segment and a J gene segment. Rearrangements were called productive when the CDR3 lacked stop codons and stayed in frame with V and J; all others were non-productive. CDR3 was defined according to IMGT convention as the region running from the second conserved V-encoded cysteine to the conserved J-encoded phenylalanine. The earlier analysis of approximately 500 of the donors excluded sequences that lacked an unambiguous match to a single V gene segment. In an earlier analysis of several hundred of the donors, a V segment was called functional when productive rearrangements were above 56.7%, and segregating when the standard deviation between donors exceeded 5%. A statistical classification framework was developed to diagnose cytomegalovirus status using the catalog of TCR beta chain sequences. In a later analysis, TCR nucleotide sequences were compared against IMGT/GENE-DB human TR gene sequences so that V and J genes could be assigned. Using the TCRdist pipeline, a later analysis assigned CDR3 sequences along with most-parsimonious VDJ recombination scenarios. In a later analysis, each TCR beta chain was defined by its CDR3 amino acid sequence together with its V-gene family, and reads without a unique V-gene family were excluded. As a way to deal with suspected cross-contamination and a sequencing artifact, a later analysis dropped approximately 570 nucleotide sequences that were highly shared and had low generation probability. In a later analysis, a clonal expansion index for each public chain was calculated from normalized within-repertoire ranks of inferred template counts. In a later analysis, generation probabilities were computed with a VDJ recombination model fitted to out-of-frame rearrangements, and the resulting probabilities were checked against IGoR. In a later analysis, TCR-TCR, TCR-HLA and TCR-CMV co-occurrence was scored with hypergeometric tests, and a repertoire-size bias correction was applied to TCR pairs. A later analysis estimated false discovery rates by permuting HLA or CMV assignments 20 times. In a later analysis, co-occurring TCRs were grouped with DBSCAN, and TCRdist sequence similarity was added when clustering was performed within HLA-allele-positive subsets. Co-occurrence clustering excluded repertoires with fewer than 30,000 or more than 120,000 public chains, plus five with anomalous nucleotide sharing. The table comes from immuneACCESS by way of TCRdb, which keeps in-frame sequences with V and J called. Part of the clones is missing from these tables; in studies checked, under half for an unresolved V gene and the rest for unknown reasons. Clone size and V and J calls were adopted from that table, with D and trimming inferred from the DNA. Across this sample there are some 85,000 clones, with nearly 80% seen only once. The top ten hold 4.6% of the sample.

The data were obtained in a study of cytomegalovirus exposure and HLA in healthy donors (TCRdb year 2017). Background on the whole study: According to an earlier analysis of around 600 of the donors, about 179 million T cells yielded some 120 million unique TCR beta sequences and 276 Gb of sequence data. An early release covering roughly 600 HLA-typed donors comprised approximately 300 gigabases of sequencing data and tens of millions of unique TCR sequences. The genetic ancestry cluster associated with self-reported Caucasian donors included 81% of the roughly 390 genotyped donors. The study aimed to test whether cataloging public T cell receptors could reveal signatures of past pathogen exposure. Using immunosequencing, the study profiled T cell repertoires from 500 to 800 subjects and related those repertoires to cytomegalovirus serostatus. Along with the approximately 700-subject first cohort, a separate validation cohort of approximately 110 different subjects was used. The study combined high-throughput TCR immunosequencing, statistical association of individual TCRs with disease status, and machine learning to predict cytomegalovirus infection status. To study patterns of TCR occurrence, a later analysis re-analyzed previously published TCR beta repertoires from 650 to 750 donors and added high-resolution HLA genotyping. The later analysis used no new phenotypic data to find candidate immune exposures, relying instead on TCR beta sequences and their occurrence across donors. An earlier analysis of approximately 580 of the donors used high-throughput TCR beta sequencing to judge whether each TCR beta V gene segment behaved as functional or pseudogenic. Donor age, sex, ethnicity and CMV serostatus were compiled together with the repertoire data. Genome-wide SNP genotypes for about 55% of the roughly 670 donors were used in a later genetic analysis, which treated that subset as a discovery cohort. Every repertoire in the discovery cohort had been generated on one and the same sequencing platform. HLA typing included class I and class II loci at four-digit resolution. The number of donors typed differed by locus, with roughly 629-640 for A, B, C, DRB1 and DQB1, 522 for DQA1, 600 to 610 for DPA1, and 472 for DPB1. Because of strong linkage in the cohort, five DR-DQ haplotypes were treated as single units for association and clustering. On average, 235,054 unique TCR beta nucleotide sequences were sequenced per donor among roughly 430 genotyped donors of the cohort, with 15% to 20% of those sequences being non-productive.

Looking up the germline V gene yields CDR1 MGHDK and CDR2 SYGVNS. V and J lose 3 bases and 4 bases, and a span of 16 bases separates them. CDR3 length: 16 amino acids, cysteine to phenylalanine. The entry retains the CDR3 DNA only, 48 bases that are in frame from base 1. Here is what the overall study found, with its caveats: In vitro tests confirmed that a few of the cytomegalovirus-associated TCR beta chains recognize cytomegalovirus antigens. The classifier was reported to diagnose cytomegalovirus status with high specificity and sensitivity in both the original cohort and the validation cohort. A later analysis found that TCR association rates varied across HLA loci, with DRB1 alleles showing the most associated TCRs and HLA-C alleles the fewest. A later analysis associated roughly 17,000 TCR beta sequences with specific HLA alleles at a false discovery rate of 0.05. The presence/absence analyses assumed that sequencing depth was roughly uniform across donors, and that assumption may not be true. Assigning TCR associations to individual alleles was difficult when HLA alleles, especially DR and DQ, strongly co-occurred. A later genetic analysis associated a missense DCLRE1C variant with V-gene and J-gene trimming of TCR beta chains, and an independent cohort replicated the association. The only immune exposure information available for the cohort was CMV serostatus. In the study, approximately 150 TCR beta chains were listed as associated with cytomegalovirus. Linkage disequilibrium might explain the correlated functional status among segregating V segments, but an unknown experimental factor could not be excluded. A further reported finding was that TCR beta sequences accurately predicted the HLA-A and HLA-B alleles for most subjects in the first cohort. In a later analysis, most CMV-associated TCR beta chains were found to appear HLA-restricted, with HLA associations seemingly driven largely by CMV exposure. A later genetic analysis reported fewer N-insertions in productive TCRs among donors in an Asian-associated ancestry cluster than the roughly 670-donor mean. The authors suggested that the approach could potentially be extended to other disease states and immunological phenotypes. In a later analysis, several top co-occurrence clusters were reported to appear linked to parvovirus B19, influenza, CMV and Epstein-Barr virus. A cluster of highly shared sequence variants was judged likely to be a technical artifact of the sequencing pipeline. Only TCR beta chains were sequenced in this cohort, and the absence of alpha or paired-chain data limited detectable features. Because HLA typing was unavailable for some donors at each locus, only the typed subset was used in association tests. Compared with equally common non-associated chains, HLA-associated TCR beta chains in a later analysis were more clonally expanded and had lower generation probabilities. While some public TCRs were present in many individuals, most TCR sequences turned up only very rarely across donors. Some IMGT-functional V segments, including TRBV6-2 and TRBV6-3, could not be told apart with the 87-base-pair reads, so those segments were excluded. In an earlier analysis of 500 to 650 of the donors, most TCR beta V segments appeared in productive rearrangements about 87% or about 30% of the time, broadly matching IMGT annotations. Because counts were too low, roughly 16 rarely observed V segments, including chromosome 9 orphons, were left out of the earlier analysis of approximately 580 of the donors.

The cohort consisted of approximately 670 healthy bone marrow donors. Cohort members were all nominally healthy when sampled, although unrecorded immune exposures were likely present. The donor was CMV seropositive and was included in the group of approximately 300 seropositive cohort members. A peripheral blood sample was collected from each donor, and TCR beta sequencing was performed on peripheral blood mononuclear cells. The Qiagen DNeasy Blood Extraction Kit was used to extract genomic DNA from the blood cell samples. The receptor chain draws on TRBV25-1 and TRBJ1-3; confidence is insufficient to name the D gene. The sequencing sample was made of PBMCs. This TCR was recovered from a woman aged 40 to 49 in good health and CMV-seropositive. The DNA sequence is as follows: TGTGCCAGCAGTGACCTATCAGGAAACTCCGGAAACACCATATATTTT. Translated, this gives CASSDLSGNSGNTIYF. Joined to the reference TRBV25-1 and TRBJ1-3 proteins, this CDR3 gives the full variable domain: EADIYQTPRYLVIGTGKKITLECSQTMGHDKMYWYQQDPGMELHLIHYSYGVNSTEKGDLSSESTVSRIRTEHFPLTLESARPSHTSQYLCASSDLSGNSGNTIYFGEGSWLTVV.